The present T cell receptor (beta chain) was sequenced within a study of OX40 agonist ivuxolimab in advanced cancers. On the study more broadly: The study gave patients intravenous ivuxolimab at 0.01 to 10 mg/kg every 2 weeks.

Measured with immunoSEQ multiplex PCR; TCRdb has only the in-frame clones, and not every one. The sample yields about 61,000 clones, 86% seen once. From germline, CDR1 is MNHNS and CDR2 SASEGT. CDR3 length: 13 residues. V was pared by 2 bases and J by 11 bases, with 5 bases of the junction left unmatched. Note on this clone: Its antigen is undetermined.

Overall study findings and caveats: In the 0.1 to 3.0 mg/kg range, CD4+ and CD8+ blood T cells had expanded clonally by week 6.

The chain uses TRBV6-1 and TRBJ1-4, with TRBD1 matching 7 bases. This receptor was identified in an adult with an advanced solid tumor such as melanoma, head and neck, liver or kidney cancer. The starting material was CD4+ or CD8+ T cells sorted from blood, obtained in a trial of the OX40 agonist ivuxolimab. The CDR3 bases are TGTGCCAGCAGTGAAATTCAGGACAGGAAACTGTTTTTT. This translates into CASSEIQDRKLFF.